The 8 T cell receptor beta chains below come from one sample, sequenced in a study of blood T cell repertoires in COVID-19 (dated by TCRdb to about 2020). Preparation of the library involved the immunoSEQ multiplex PCR assay. TCRdb re-hosts the immuneACCESS table, in-frame sequences only. Its copies lack some clones; in the studies checked, an unresolved V gene accounts for under half of them, and the cause for the rest is not known. Across this sample there are roughly 100,000 clones, with less than 90% seen only once. Of the sample, 6.2% falls within the top ten clones. Sequencing was carried out using peripheral blood. The origin of the receptors is a human donor in a cohort sampled during active COVID-19.

This chain uses TRBV11-1 with TRBJ2-2, with D perhaps matching TRBD2 (5 bases). Germline lookup yields CDR1 SGHAT and CDR2 FQDESV (reference sequence). There are 14 residues in the CDR3. V lost 3 bases, J lost 1 base, and 6 bases lay in between. The CDR3, as DNA: TGTGCCAGCAGCTTGGCGGGGAACACCGGGGAGCTGTTTTTT. Its translation: CASSLAGNTGELFF.

This chain links TRBV7-9 with TRBJ1-3; D is unclear. The V end was cut by 2 bases, the J end by 4 bases, with 3 bases between. CDR1 SEHNR and CDR2 FQNEAQ come from the germline V gene (reference sequence). This CDR3 is built from 12 residues. DNA for the CDR3: TGTGCCAGCAGCTTATCAGGAAACACCATATATTTT. It encodes CASSLSGNTIYF.

The J gene is TRBJ1-1, the V gene TRBV7-8, with 12 bases fitting TRBD1. V trimming: 5 bases; J trimming: 0 bases; junction bases outside the gene matches: 7. This CDR3 spans 17 amino acids. CDR1 and CDR2 (germline): SGHVS, FQNEAQ. The CDR3 loop reads CASSLPGQGAMNTEAFF. The CDR3 bases are TGTGCCAGCAGCCTGCCGGGACAGGGGGCGATGAACACTGAAGCTTTCTTT.

The chain carries TRBV20-1 and TRBJ1-1; weak D call: TRBD1 (5 bases). The V and J ends lost 3 bases and 0 bases respectively, with 14 bases between them. Germline-derived CDR1 and CDR2 are DFQATT and SNEGSKA (reference sequence). There are 15 residues in the CDR3. The DNA of the CDR3 is TGCAGTGCTAGTGCCGAACAGGAGCTGAACACTGAAGCTTTCTTT. This gives the protein CSASAEQELNTEAFF.

The V call is TRBV28, the J call TRBJ2-1, with TRBD2 identical over 9 bases. The CDR3 contains 14 residues. The V segment lost 6 bases and the J segment 4 bases; nucleotides outside the gene matches: 4. Germline-derived CDR1 and CDR2 are MDHEN and SYDVKM. The CDR3, as DNA: TGTGCCAGCAGCTTGACTAGCGGTTACAATGAGCAGTTCTTC. Its translation is CASSLTSGYNEQFF.

The sample holds one count of this clone. The chain combines TRBV5-1 with TRBJ2-7; D might be TRBD1 (5 bases). The CDR3 loop spans 14 amino acids. The germline V and J ends were trimmed by 0 bases and 3 bases, with 10 bases remaining between them. Germline CDR1 reads SGHRS; CDR2 reads YFSETQ. The CDR3 sequence is CASSLDRPYYEQYF. Here the CDR3 DNA reads TGCGCCAGCAGCTTGGACAGGCCGTACTACGAGCAGTACTTC.

This chain connects TRBV6-5 to TRBJ2-3; D may be TRBD2 (6 bases). CDR3 length: 16 residues. Trimming left V 0 bases short and J 2 bases short, with 12 bases between. Germline V gene data show CDR1 as MNHEY and CDR2 as SVGAGI. The CDR3 nucleotides read TGTGCCAGCAGTTACTCTAGCGGACCGAACACAGATACGCAGTATTTT. Amino acids: CASSYSSGPNTDTQYF.

The chain recombines TRBV6-5 with TRBJ2-1, with TRBD2 matching over 7 bases. Germline values: CDR1 MNHEY, CDR2 SVGAGI. V lost 0 bases and J lost 2; bases outside the gene matches: 4. There are 16 residues in the CDR3. The CDR3 is CASSYSGAGAYNEQFF. In nucleotides, the CDR3 is TGTGCCAGCAGTTACTCCGGGGCGGGAGCCTACAATGAGCAGTTCTTC.